The 7 T cell receptor beta chains below all came from one sample that was sequenced in a study of blood T cell repertoires in COVID-19. Only in-frame clones appear in the TCRdb table, and some are missing; sequencing was by immunoSEQ multiplex PCR. The data hold about 270,000 clones, with roughly 86% observed a single time. Sequenced: peripheral blood. These receptor sequences come from a man aged 35-49 years with active or convalescent COVID-19.

J is TRBJ2-6 and V is TRBV27; TRBD1 agrees at 8 bases. The V gene's germline CDR1 is MNHEY and CDR2 SMNVEV (reference sequence). There are 18 residues in the CDR3. V was pared by 2 bases and J by 0 bases, with 6 bases of the junction left unmatched. CDR3 in amino acids: CASSLKRQGYSGANVLTF. The CDR3 region has the DNA TGTGCCAGCAGTTTAAAGCGACAGGGGTACTCTGGGGCCAACGTCCTGACTTTC.

This chain uses TRBV13 with TRBJ2-3, with a tentative D call TRBD2 (5 bases). V was pared by 1 base and J by 6 bases, with 17 bases between. This CDR3 has 16 amino acids. Germline V gene data show CDR1 as PRHDT and CDR2 as FYEKMQ (reference sequence). In DNA, the CDR3 is TGTGCCAGCAGCTTAGTGGTAGCCCGGAGGTACGATACGCAGTATTTT. It specifies CASSLVVARRYDTQYF. Looking up the rest from reference TRBV13 and TRBJ2-3 gives the full variable domain: AAGVIQSPRHLIKEKRETATLKCYPIPRHDTVYWYQQGPGQDPQFLISFYEKMQSDKGSIPDRFSAQQFSDYHSELNMSSLELGDSALYFCASSLVVARRYDTQYFGPGTRLTVL.

The chain is built from TRBV5-6 and TRBJ2-7; TRBD1 might be the D (5 bases). CDR3 length: 13 residues. Germline V lookup: CDR1 SGHDT, CDR2 YYEEEE. With 0 bases removed from V and 5 bases from J, the gap between germline ends came to 9 bases. This CDR3 is CASSLDRFNEQYF. CDR3 DNA: TGTGCCAGCAGCTTGGACAGGTTTAACGAGCAGTACTTC.

The chain links TRBV5-4 to TRBJ2-7; 12 bases line up with TRBD2. J was trimmed by 0 bases and V by 2 bases; bases with no gene match: 3. CDR3 length: 16 residues. CDR1 SGHNT and CDR2 YYREEE come from the germline V gene (reference sequence). CDR3 sequence (DNA): TGTGCCAGCAGCTTCCGGACTAGCGGGAACTCCTACGAGCAGTACTTC. As protein: CASSFRTSGNSYEQYF.

The gene calls are TRBV18 and TRBJ2-7, with 7 bases lining up with TRBD2. V shed 3 bases and J 0 bases; nucleotides not matched to a gene: 5. CDR3 length: 15 residues. The germline CDR1 and CDR2 sequences are KGHSH and LQKENI. Here the CDR3 DNA reads TGTGCCAGCTCACCGACTGGGGGGGTCTCCTACGAGCAGTACTTC. It translates to CASSPTGGVSYEQYF.

The genes are TRBV18 and TRBJ2-2, with D perhaps TRBD1 (6 bases). CDR1 is KGHSH, CDR2 LQKENI, per germline. This CDR3 has 18 amino acids. V dropped 2 bases and J dropped 6 bases, with 22 bases sitting between them. CDR3 in amino acids: CASSPSLRQGRVAGELFF. The DNA of the CDR3 is TGTGCCAGCTCACCATCGCTGCGTCAGGGGCGGGTCGCCGGGGAGCTGTTTTTT.

The gene calls are TRBV6-5 and TRBJ2-7, with 9 nucleotides matching TRBD2. Trimming removed 5 bases from V and 3 bases from J; junction bases left unmatched: 5. Germline values: CDR1 MNHEY, CDR2 SVGAGI. This CDR3 has 14 residues. The CDR3 DNA reads TGTGCCAGCAGTCTTAGCGGGAGCGGCTACGAGCAGTACTTC. Protein sequence: CASSLSGSGYEQYF.